A selection of T cell receptor beta chains follows, all from one sample in a study of T-cell memory formation after mild COVID-19. One entry per CDR3 protein results from TCRdb running MiXCR on the 5' RACE reads. Among 85,000 to 130,000 distinct CDR3 sequences listed, 8.5% to 14% were seen once. The sequenced sample was PBMCs or a T cell subset sorted from them (not recorded which). These receptors came from a man younger than 30 who had mild COVID-19 (a few samples of this study predate the infection). Cell type and time point are not known. The CDR3 runs from the conserved cysteine through the conserved F or W. The D gene is left open where the match is weak. Clone size is shown for a subset of rows, as once, few, many or a class of expanded clone.

size: few; D: .; J: TRBJ2-1; V: TRBV6-2/TRBV6-3; DNA: TGTGCCAGCAGTGGACCCTTAGGGCCCAATGAGCAGTTCTTC; CDR3: CASSGPLGPNEQFF
size: .; D: .; J: TRBJ1-1; V: TRBV7-9; DNA: TGTGCCAGCAGCCCACGGGGGGGACTGAACACTGAAGCTTTCTTT; CDR3: CASSPRGGLNTEAFF
size: few; D: .; J: TRBJ2-7; V: TRBV5-5; DNA: TGTGCCAGCCGGGGAGGAATCTCCTACGAGCAGTACTTC; CDR3: CASRGGISYEQYF
size: many; D: .; J: TRBJ1-2; V: TRBV5-6; DNA: TGTGCCAGCAGCTTGGGGACAAGCTATGGCTACACCTTC; CDR3: CASSLGTSYGYTF
size: few; D: .; J: TRBJ1-5; V: TRBV27; DNA: TGTGCCAGCAGTTCGGTAGGGCGTCAGCCCCAGCATTTT; CDR3: CASSSVGRQPQHF
size: .; D: TRBD1; J: TRBJ2-1; V: TRBV20-1; DNA: TGCAGTGCTAGAGATCGATCTAGGGGGCGTCTCTCCTACAATGAGCAGTTCTTC; CDR3: CSARDRSRGRLSYNEQFF
size: many; D: .; J: TRBJ1-1; V: TRBV12-3/TRBV12-4; DNA: TGTGCCAGCAGTTTTCCTCCCACACCCGGACAGTCCGGGAACACTGAAGCTTTCTTT; CDR3: CASSFPPTPGQSGNTEAFF
size: .; D: TRBD2; J: TRBJ2-1; V: TRBV3-1; DNA: TGTGCCAGCAGCCCGCGGCTAGCGGGGCGTAATGAGCAGTTCTTC; CDR3: CASSPRLAGRNEQFF
size: .; D: .; J: TRBJ1-2; V: TRBV4-1; DNA: TGCGCCAGCAGCCCCACAAACGGGGGGCATGGCTACACCTTC; CDR3: CASSPTNGGHGYTF
size: few; D: TRBD1; J: TRBJ2-2; V: TRBV7-3; DNA: TGTGCCAGCAGCCGGACAGGGAACGCCGGGGAGCTGTTTTTT; CDR3: CASSRTGNAGELFF
size: few; D: TRBD1; J: TRBJ2-2; V: TRBV28; DNA: TGTGCCAGCAGCTTACCCGGGACAGGGGTTACCGGGGAGCTGTTTTTT; CDR3: CASSLPGTGVTGELFF
size: few; D: TRBD1; J: TRBJ2-2; V: TRBV7-9; DNA: TGTGCCAGCAGCTTAGAGGGACAGGGAGAGGGCACCGGGGAGCTGTTTTTT; CDR3: CASSLEGQGEGTGELFF
size: .; D: .; J: TRBJ2-5; V: TRBV7-8; DNA: TGTGCCAGCAGCTTAGTTGAGCGGGACCAAGAGACCCAGTACTTC; CDR3: CASSLVERDQETQYF
size: .; D: TRBD1; J: TRBJ2-2; V: TRBV4-1; DNA: TGCGCCAGCAGCCAAGAGGGGACAGAGACCGGGGAGCTGTTTTTT; CDR3: CASSQEGTETGELFF
size: .; D: .; J: TRBJ1-1; V: TRBV29-1; DNA: TGCAGCGGATACAGACAGGACTACACTGAAGCTTTCTTT; CDR3: CSGYRQDYTEAFF
size: many; D: .; J: TRBJ2-3; V: TRBV12-3/TRBV12-4; DNA: TGTGCCAGCACTCCCGGCGATGCCCCCGATACGCAGTATTTT; CDR3: CASTPGDAPDTQYF
size: .; D: .; J: TRBJ1-1; V: TRBV14; DNA: TGTGCCAGCAGCCAGCTACATGGGGCGGATACTGAAGCTTTCTTT; CDR3: CASSQLHGADTEAFF
size: .; D: .; J: TRBJ2-5; V: TRBV4-3; DNA: TGCGCCAGCAGTCAAGGGGGGGGACAAGAGACCCAGTACTTC; CDR3: CASSQGGGQETQYF
size: .; D: TRBD2; J: TRBJ2-1; V: TRBV4-3; DNA: TGCGCCAGCAGCCAAGGGAGCGGGGGGGCCAGGGAGCAGTTCTTC; CDR3: CASSQGSGGAREQFF
size: .; D: .; J: TRBJ1-2; V: TRBV5-1; DNA: TGCGCCAGCAGGGATAGCTATGGCTACACCTTC; CDR3: CASRDSYGYTF